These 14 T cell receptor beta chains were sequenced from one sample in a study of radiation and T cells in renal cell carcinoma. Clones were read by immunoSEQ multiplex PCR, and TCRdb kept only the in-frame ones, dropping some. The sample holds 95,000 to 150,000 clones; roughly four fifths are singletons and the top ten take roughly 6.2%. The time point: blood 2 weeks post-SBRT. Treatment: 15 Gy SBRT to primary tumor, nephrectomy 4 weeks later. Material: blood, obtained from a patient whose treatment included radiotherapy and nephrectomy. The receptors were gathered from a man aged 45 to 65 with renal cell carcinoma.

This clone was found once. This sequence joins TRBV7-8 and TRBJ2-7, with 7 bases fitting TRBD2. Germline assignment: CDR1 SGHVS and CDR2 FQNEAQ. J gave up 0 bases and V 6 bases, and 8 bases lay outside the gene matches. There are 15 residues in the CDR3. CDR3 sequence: CASSSKRTSSYEQYF. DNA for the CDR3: TGTGCCAGCAGTTCTAAACGGACTAGCTCCTACGAGCAGTACTTC.

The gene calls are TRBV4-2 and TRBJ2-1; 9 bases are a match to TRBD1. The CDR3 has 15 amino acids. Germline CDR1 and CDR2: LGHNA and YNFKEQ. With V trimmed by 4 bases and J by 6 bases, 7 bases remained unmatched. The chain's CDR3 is CASSPGTGPINEQFF. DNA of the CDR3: TGTGCCAGCAGCCCTGGGACAGGGCCAATCAATGAGCAGTTCTTC.

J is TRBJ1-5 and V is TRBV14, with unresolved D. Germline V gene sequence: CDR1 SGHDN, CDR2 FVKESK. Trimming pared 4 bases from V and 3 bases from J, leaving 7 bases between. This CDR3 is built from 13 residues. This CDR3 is CASSPSVNQPQHF. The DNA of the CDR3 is TGTGCCAGCAGCCCCAGTGTCAATCAGCCCCAGCATTTT.

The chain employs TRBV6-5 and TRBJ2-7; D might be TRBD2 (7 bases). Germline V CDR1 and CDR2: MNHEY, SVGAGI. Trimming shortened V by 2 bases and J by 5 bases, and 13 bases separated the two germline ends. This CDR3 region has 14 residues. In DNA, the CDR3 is TGTGCCAGCAGTTACAACAGGGAGGGACACGAGCAGTACTTC. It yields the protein CASSYNREGHEQYF.

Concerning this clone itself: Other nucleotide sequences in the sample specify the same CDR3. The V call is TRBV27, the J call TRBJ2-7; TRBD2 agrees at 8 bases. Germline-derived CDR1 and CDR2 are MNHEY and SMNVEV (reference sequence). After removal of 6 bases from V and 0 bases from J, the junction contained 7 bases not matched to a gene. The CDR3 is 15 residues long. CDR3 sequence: CASSPGGSLSYEQYF. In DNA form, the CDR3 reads TGTGCCAGCAGCCCGGGGGGGTCCCTCTCCTACGAGCAGTACTTC.

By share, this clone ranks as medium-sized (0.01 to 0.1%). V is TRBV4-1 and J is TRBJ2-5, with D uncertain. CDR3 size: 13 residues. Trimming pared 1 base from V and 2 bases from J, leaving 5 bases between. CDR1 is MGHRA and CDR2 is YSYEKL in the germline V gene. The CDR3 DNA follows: TGCGCCAGCAGCCAAGGGCGACAAGAGACCCAGTACTTC. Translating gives CASSQGRQETQYF.

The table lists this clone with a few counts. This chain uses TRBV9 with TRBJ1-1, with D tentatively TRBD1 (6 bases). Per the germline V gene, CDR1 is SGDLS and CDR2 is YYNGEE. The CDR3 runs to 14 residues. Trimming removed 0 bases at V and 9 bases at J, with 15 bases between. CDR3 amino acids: CASSVGEGTGQAFF. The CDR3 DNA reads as TGTGCCAGCAGCGTAGGAGAGGGAACAGGGCAAGCTTTCTTT.

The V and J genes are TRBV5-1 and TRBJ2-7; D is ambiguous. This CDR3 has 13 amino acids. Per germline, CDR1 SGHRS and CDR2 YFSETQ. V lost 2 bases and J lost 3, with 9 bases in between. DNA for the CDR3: TGCGCCAGCAGCTTTCCAGCCAGCTACGAGCAGTACTTC. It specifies CASSFPASYEQYF. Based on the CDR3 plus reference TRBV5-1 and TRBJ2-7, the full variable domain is KAGVTQTPRYLIKTRGQQVTLSCSPISGHRSVSWYQQTPGQGLQFLFEYFSETQRNKGNFPGRFSGRQFSNSRSEMNVSTLELGDSALYLCASSFPASYEQYFGPGTRLTVT.

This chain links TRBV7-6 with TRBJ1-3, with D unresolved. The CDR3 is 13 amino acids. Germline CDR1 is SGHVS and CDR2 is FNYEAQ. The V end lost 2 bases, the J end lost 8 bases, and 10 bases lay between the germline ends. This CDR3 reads CASSLSPLDTIYF. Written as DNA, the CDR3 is TGTGCCAGCAGCTTATCCCCCTTAGACACCATATATTTT.

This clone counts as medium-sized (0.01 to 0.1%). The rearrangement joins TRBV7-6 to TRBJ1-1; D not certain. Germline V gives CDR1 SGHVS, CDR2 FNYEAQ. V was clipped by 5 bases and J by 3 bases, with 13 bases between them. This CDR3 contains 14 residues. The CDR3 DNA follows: TGTGCCAGCAGCCCAGCGTCGAGGTACACTGAAGCTTTCTTT. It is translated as CASSPASRYTEAFF.

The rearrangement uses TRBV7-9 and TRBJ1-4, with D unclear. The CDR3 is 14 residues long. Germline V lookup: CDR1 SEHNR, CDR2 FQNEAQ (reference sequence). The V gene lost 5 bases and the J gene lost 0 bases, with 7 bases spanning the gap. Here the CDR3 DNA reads TGTGCCAGCAGCCCCGGGACAACTAATGAAAAACTGTTTTTT. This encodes CASSPGTTNEKLFF.

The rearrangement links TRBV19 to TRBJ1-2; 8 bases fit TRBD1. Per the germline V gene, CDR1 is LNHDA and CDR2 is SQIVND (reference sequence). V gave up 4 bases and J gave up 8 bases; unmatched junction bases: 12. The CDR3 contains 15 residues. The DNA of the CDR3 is TGTGCCAGTAGTACCGCCGAGGCCAGGGGGCTAGGCTACACCTTC. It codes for CASSTAEARGLGYTF.

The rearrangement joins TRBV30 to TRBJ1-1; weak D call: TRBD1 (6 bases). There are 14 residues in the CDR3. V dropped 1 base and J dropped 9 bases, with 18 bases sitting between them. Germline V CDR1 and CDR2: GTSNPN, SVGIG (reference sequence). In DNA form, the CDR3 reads TGTGCCTGGAGTGAATCACGGGACAACCGAAAAGCTTTCTTT. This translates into CAWSESRDNRKAFF. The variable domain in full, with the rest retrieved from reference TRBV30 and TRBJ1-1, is SQTIHQWPATLVQPVGSPLSLECTVEGTSNPNLYWYRQAAGRGLQLLFYSVGIGQISSEVPQNLSASRPQDRQFILSSKKLLLSDSGFYLCAWSESRDNRKAFFGQGTRLTVV.

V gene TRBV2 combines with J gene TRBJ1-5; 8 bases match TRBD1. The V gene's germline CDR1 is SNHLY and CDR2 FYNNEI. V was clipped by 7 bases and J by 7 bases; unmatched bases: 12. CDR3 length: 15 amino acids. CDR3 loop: CASTPRTGSEQPQHF. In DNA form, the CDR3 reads TGTGCCAGCACCCCAAGGACAGGGTCAGAACAGCCCCAGCATTTT.